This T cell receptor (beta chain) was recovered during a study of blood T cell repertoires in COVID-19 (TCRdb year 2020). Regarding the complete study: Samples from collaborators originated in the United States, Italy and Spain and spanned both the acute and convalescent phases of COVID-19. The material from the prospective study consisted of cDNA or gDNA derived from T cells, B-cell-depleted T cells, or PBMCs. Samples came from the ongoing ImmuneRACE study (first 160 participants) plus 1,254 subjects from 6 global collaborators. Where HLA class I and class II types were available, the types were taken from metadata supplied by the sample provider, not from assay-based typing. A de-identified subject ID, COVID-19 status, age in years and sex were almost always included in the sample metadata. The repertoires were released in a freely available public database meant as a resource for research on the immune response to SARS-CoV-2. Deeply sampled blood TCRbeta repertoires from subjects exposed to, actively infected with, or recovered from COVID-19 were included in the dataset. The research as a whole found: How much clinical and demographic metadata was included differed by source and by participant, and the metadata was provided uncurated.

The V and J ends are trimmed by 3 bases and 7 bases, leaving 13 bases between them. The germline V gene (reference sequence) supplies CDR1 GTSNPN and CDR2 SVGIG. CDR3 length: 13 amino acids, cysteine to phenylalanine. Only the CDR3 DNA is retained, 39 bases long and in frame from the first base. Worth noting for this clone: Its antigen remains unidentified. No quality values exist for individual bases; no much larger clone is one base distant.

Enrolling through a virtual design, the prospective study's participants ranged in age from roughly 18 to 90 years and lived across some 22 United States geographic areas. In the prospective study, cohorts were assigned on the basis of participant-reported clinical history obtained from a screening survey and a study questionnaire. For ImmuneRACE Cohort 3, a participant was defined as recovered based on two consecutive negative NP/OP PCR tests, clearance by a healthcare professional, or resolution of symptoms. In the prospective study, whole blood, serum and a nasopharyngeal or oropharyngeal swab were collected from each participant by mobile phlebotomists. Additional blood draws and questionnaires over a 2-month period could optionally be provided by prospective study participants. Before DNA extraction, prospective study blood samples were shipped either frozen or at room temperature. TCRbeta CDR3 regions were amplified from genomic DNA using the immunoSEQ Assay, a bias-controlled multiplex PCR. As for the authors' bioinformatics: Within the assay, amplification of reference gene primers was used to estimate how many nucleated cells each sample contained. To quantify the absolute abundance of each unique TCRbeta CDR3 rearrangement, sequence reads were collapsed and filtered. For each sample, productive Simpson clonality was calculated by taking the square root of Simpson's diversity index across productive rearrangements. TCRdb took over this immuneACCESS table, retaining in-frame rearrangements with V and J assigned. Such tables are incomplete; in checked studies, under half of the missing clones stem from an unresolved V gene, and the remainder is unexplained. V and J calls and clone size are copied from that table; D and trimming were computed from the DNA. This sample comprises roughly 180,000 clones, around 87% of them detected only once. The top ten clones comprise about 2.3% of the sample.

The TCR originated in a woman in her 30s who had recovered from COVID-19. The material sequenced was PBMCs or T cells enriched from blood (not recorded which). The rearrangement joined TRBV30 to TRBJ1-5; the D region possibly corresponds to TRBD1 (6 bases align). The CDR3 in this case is CAWSKDSSQPQHF. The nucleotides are TGTGCCTGGAGCAAGGACAGTAGCCAGCCCCAGCATTTT.